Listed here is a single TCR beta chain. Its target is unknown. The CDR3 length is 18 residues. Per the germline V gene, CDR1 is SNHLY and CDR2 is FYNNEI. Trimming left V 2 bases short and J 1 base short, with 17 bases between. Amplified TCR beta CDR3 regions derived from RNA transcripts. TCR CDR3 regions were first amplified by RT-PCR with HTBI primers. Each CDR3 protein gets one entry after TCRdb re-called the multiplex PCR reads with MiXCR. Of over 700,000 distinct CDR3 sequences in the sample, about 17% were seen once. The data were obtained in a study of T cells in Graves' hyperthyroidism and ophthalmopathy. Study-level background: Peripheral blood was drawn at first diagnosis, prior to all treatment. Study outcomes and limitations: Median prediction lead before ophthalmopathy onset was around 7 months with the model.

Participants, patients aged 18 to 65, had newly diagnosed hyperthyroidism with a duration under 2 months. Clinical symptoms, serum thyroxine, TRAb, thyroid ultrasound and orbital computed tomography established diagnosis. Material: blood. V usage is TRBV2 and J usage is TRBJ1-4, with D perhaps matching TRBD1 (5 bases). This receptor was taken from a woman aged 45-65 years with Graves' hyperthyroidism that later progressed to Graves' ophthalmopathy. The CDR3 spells CASSERGAPRGTNEKLFF. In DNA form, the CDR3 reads TGTGCCAGCAGTGAAAGGGGCGCCCCAAGAGGAACTAATGAAAAACTGTTTTTT.